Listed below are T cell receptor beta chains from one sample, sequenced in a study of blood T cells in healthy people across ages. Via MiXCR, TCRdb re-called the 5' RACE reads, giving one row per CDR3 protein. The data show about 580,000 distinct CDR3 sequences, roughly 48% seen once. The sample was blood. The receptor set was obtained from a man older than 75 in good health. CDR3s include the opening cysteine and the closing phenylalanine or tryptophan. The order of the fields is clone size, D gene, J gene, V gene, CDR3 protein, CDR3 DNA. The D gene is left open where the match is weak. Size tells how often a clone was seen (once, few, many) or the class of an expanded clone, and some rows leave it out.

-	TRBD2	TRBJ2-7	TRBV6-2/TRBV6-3	CASSYSRLAQGYEQYF	TGTGCCAGCAGTTACTCACGACTAGCCCAGGGATACGAGCAGTACTTC
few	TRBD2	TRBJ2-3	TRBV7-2	CASSLARAGGGPDTQYF	TGTGCCAGCAGCTTGGCCAGGGCGGGAGGGGGCCCAGATACGCAGTATTTT
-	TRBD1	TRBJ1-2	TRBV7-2	CASSLSTGGADYGYTF	TGTGCCAGCAGCTTGTCAACAGGGGGCGCTGACTATGGCTACACCTTC
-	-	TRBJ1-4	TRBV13	CASSFRESREKLFF	TGTGCCAGCAGCTTCAGGGAGAGCCGCGAAAAACTGTTTTTT
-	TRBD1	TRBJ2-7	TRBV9	CASSVAGQGDEQYF	TGTGCCAGCAGCGTAGCTGGACAGGGGGACGAGCAGTACTTC
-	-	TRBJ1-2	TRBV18	CASSPPQVNYGYTF	TGTGCCAGCTCACCACCTCAGGTTAACTATGGCTACACCTTC
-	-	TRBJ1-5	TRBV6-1	CASRGELNQPQHF	TGTGCCAGCAGGGGAGAATTAAATCAGCCCCAGCATTTT
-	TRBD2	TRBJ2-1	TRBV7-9	CASSLLLAGGFNEQFF	TGTGCCAGCAGCTTACTACTAGCGGGGGGGTTCAATGAGCAGTTCTTC
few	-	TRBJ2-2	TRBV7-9	CASSLPGGDTGELFF	TGTGCCAGCAGCTTACCCGGGGGTGACACCGGGGAGCTGTTTTTT
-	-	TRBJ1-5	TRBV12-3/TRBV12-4	CASSTAGGVGQPQHF	TGTGCCAGCAGTACCGCGGGCGGGGTTGGTCAGCCCCAGCATTTT
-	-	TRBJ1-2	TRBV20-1	CSARVGVLGYTF	TGCAGTGCTAGAGTGGGGGTCCTTGGCTACACCTTC
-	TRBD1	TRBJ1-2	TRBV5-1	CASSLAQGGVYGYTF	TGCGCCAGCAGCTTGGCCCAGGGGGGCGTCTATGGCTACACCTTC
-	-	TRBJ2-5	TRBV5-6	CASSAAWSGPTEETQYF	TGTGCCAGCAGCGCTGCCTGGAGCGGACCCACGGAAGAGACCCAGTACTTC
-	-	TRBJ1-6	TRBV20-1	CSARDYNSPLHF	TGCAGTGCTAGGGACTATAATTCACCCCTCCACTTT
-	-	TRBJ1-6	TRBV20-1	CSARVERGYNSPLHF	TGCAGTGCTAGAGTCGAGAGAGGCTATAATTCACCCCTCCACTTT
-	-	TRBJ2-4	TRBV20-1	CSVPGGNIQYF	TGCAGTGTTCCAGGGGGGAACATTCAGTACTTC
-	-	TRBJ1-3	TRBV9	CASSLYGNSGNTIYF	TGTGCCAGCAGCTTATATGGAAACTCTGGAAACACCATATATTTT
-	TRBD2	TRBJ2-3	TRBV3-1	CASSHRLATSTDTQYF	TGTGCCAGCAGCCATCGACTAGCAACTAGCACAGATACGCAGTATTTT
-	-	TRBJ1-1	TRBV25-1	CASSTTTASRSAFF	TGTGCCAGCAGTACGACGACAGCTTCTAGGTCAGCTTTCTTT
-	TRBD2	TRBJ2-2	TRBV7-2	CASRLMGLAGVRTGELFF	TGTGCCAGCAGGCTCATGGGACTAGCGGGAGTTCGGACCGGGGAGCTGTTTTTT
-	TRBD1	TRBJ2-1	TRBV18	CASSPSGTGRGTEQFF	TGTGCCAGCTCACCTTCAGGGACAGGCAGGGGGACTGAGCAGTTCTTC
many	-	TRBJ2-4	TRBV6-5	CASSWGPSGIQYF	TGTGCCAGCAGTTGGGGACCTTCGGGCATTCAGTACTTC
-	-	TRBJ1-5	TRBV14	CASIRQFNQPQHF	TGTGCCAGCATCCGACAGTTCAATCAGCCCCAGCATTTT
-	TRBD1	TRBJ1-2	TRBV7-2	CASSRGQGDYGYTF	TGTGCCAGCAGTCGAGGACAGGGGGACTATGGCTACACCTTC
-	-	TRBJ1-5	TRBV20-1	CSARMGDQPQHF	TGCAGTGCTAGAATGGGGGATCAGCCCCAGCATTTT
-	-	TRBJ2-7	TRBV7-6	CASSQQGGVSSGEQYF	TGTGCCAGCAGCCAACAAGGGGGAGTGTCATCAGGCGAGCAGTACTTC
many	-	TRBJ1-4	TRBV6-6	CASSYSSWQVNEKLFF	TGTGCCAGCAGTTACTCTTCGTGGCAGGTTAATGAAAAACTGTTTTTT